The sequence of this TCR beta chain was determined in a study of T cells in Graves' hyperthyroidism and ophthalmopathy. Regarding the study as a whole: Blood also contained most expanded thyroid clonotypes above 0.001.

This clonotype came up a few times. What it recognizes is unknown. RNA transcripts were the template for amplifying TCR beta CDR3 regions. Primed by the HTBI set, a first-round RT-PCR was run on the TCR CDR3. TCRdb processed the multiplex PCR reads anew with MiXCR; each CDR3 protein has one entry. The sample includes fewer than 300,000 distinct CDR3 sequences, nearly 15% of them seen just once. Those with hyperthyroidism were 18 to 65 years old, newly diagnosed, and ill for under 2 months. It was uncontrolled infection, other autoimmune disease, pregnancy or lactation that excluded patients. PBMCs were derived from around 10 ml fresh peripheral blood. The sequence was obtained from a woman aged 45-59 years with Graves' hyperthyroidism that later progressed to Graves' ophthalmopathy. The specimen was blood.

The CDR3 DNA sequence: TGTGCCAGCAGTTTGTATCCGTCGCAAGCTTTCTTT. Protein sequence: CASSLYPSQAFF. The rearrangement joins TRBV28 to TRBJ1-1, with D unresolved. CDR1 is MDHEN and CDR2 is SYDVKM in the germline V gene. The CDR3 is 12 residues long. The V end was cut by 3 bases, the J end by 9 bases, with 11 bases between.